These T cell receptor beta chains were read from a single sample in a study of T cells in Graves' hyperthyroidism and ophthalmopathy. TCRdb fed the multiplex PCR reads into MiXCR, producing one record per CDR3 protein. Among 480,000 or so distinct CDR3 sequences, approximately 15% were seen once, and the ten largest hold less than 20%. Source material: blood. These receptor sequences come from a woman younger than 35 with Graves' hyperthyroidism. The CDR3 runs from the conserved cysteine through the conserved F or W. A D gene is named only where the DNA matches it firmly. Clone size is stated in some rows and not others, as once, few, many or a class when expanded.

many	-	TRBV2	TRBJ1-6	CASSKRTDNSPLHF	TGTGCCAGCAGTAAAAGGACAGATAATTCACCCCTCCACTTT
many	TRBD1	TRBV20-1	TRBJ1-1	CSARQGNTEAFF	TGCAGTGCCAGACAGGGGAACACTGAAGCTTTCTTT
-	-	TRBV9	TRBJ1-1	CASSSDSDEAFF	TGTGCCAGCAGCTCAGACTCGGATGAAGCTTTCTTT
-	TRBD2	TRBV6-2/TRBV6-3	TRBJ2-1	CAISVSSGRAEQFF	TGTGCCATCAGTGTATCTAGCGGGAGGGCTGAGCAGTTCTTC
many	-	TRBV5-1	TRBJ2-6	CASSGGGGVGANVLTF	TGCGCCAGCAGCGGGGGTGGCGGGGTCGGGGCCAACGTCCTGACTTTC
-	-	TRBV5-1	TRBJ2-1	CASSPSLGYEQFF	TGCGCCAGCAGCCCGTCCCTAGGTTATGAGCAGTTCTTC
many	-	TRBV7-8	TRBJ1-2	CASSLGPDRTYGYTF	TGTGCCAGCAGCTTAGGCCCGGACAGAACCTATGGCTACACCTTC
many	TRBD2	TRBV11-3	TRBJ2-1	CASSLAGLHNEQFF	TGTGCCAGCAGCTTAGCGGGACTACACAATGAGCAGTTCTTC
many	TRBD1	TRBV7-2	TRBJ2-2	CASSLGKQGATGELFF	TGTGCCAGCAGCTTGGGAAAACAGGGGGCCACCGGGGAGCTGTTTTTT
-	-	TRBV18	TRBJ1-3	CASSSNDGNSGNTIYF	TGTGCCAGCTCGTCAAACGACGGAAACTCTGGAAACACCATATATTTT
-	-	TRBV19	TRBJ1-5	CASSRQENKPQHF	TGTGCCAGTAGTAGACAGGAAAATAAGCCCCAGCATTTT
few	-	TRBV4-1	TRBJ2-7	CASSQVTLYEQYF	TGCGCCAGCAGCCAAGTTACCCTCTACGAGCAGTACTTC
many	TRBD1	TRBV11-2	TRBJ2-3	CASSLGQGFRTDTQYF	TGTGCCAGCAGCTTAGGACAGGGCTTTCGCACAGATACGCAGTATTTT
-	TRBD1	TRBV6-1	TRBJ2-2	CASSHWTGKNTGELFF	TGTGCCAGCAGTCACTGGACAGGGAAGAACACCGGGGAGCTGTTTTTT
many	TRBD2	TRBV12-3/TRBV12-4	TRBJ2-3	CASSRTSGADTQYF	TGTGCCAGCAGTCGGACTAGCGGGGCAGATACGCAGTATTTT
few	-	TRBV19	TRBJ2-3	CASSIGAGGTQYF	TGTGCCAGTAGTATAGGTGCAGGAGGTACGCAGTATTTT
-	-	TRBV5-5	TRBJ1-1	CASSLGGAGLKNTEAFF	TGTGCCAGCAGCTTGGGAGGGGCCGGGCTAAAGAACACTGAAGCTTTCTTT
-	TRBD2	TRBV7-2	TRBJ2-7	CASSLRGGDPYEQYF	TGTGCCAGCAGCTTAAGGGGAGGGGATCCCTACGAGCAGTACTTC
-	-	TRBV7-3	TRBJ1-1	CASSPDIPGTEAFF	TGTGCCAGCAGCCCTGACATCCCGGGCACTGAAGCTTTCTTT
-	-	TRBV19	TRBJ2-2	CASRWDKNTGELFF	TGTGCCAGTAGGTGGGACAAAAACACCGGGGAGCTGTTTTTT
many	-	TRBV12-3/TRBV12-4	TRBJ1-1	CASSLDIEEAFF	TGTGCCAGCAGTTTAGATATCGAAGAAGCTTTCTTT
many	TRBD2	TRBV2	TRBJ2-1	CASRAGGPYNEQFF	TGTGCCAGCAGAGCGGGAGGGCCGTACAATGAGCAGTTCTTC
many	-	TRBV28	TRBJ2-6	CASSLRRSGANVLTF	TGTGCCAGCAGTCTAAGACGGTCTGGGGCCAACGTCCTGACTTTC
many	TRBD2	TRBV20-1	TRBJ2-3	CSAWTSGSDTQYF	TGCAGTGCCTGGACTAGCGGATCAGATACGCAGTATTTT
many	-	TRBV27	TRBJ1-2	CASSLLGAGAEYGYTF	TGTGCCAGCAGTCTCCTCGGGGCGGGGGCCGAGTATGGCTACACCTTC
many	TRBD1	TRBV24-1	TRBJ2-5	CATSGETGASETQYF	TGTGCCACCAGTGGGGAGACAGGGGCATCGGAGACCCAGTACTTC
many	-	TRBV13	TRBJ1-1	CASSAGRTPNTEAFF	TGTGCCAGCAGCGCCGGACGGACGCCGAACACTGAAGCTTTCTTT
-	TRBD2	TRBV5-1	TRBJ2-2	CASSLQRGLSTGELFF	TGCGCCAGCAGCTTACAGCGGGGGTTGAGCACCGGGGAGCTGTTTTTT
many	TRBD2	TRBV20-1	TRBJ2-7	CSATLLAAYEQYF	TGCAGTGCTACCTTACTAGCGGCGTACGAGCAGTACTTC
many	-	TRBV5-5	TRBJ2-6	CASSHRVTGANVLTF	TGTGCCAGCAGCCACAGGGTCACCGGGGCCAACGTCCTGACTTTC
few	-	TRBV19	TRBJ1-2	CASREGHGYTF	TGTGCCAGTAGGGAGGGACATGGCTACACCTTC
-	TRBD2	TRBV9	TRBJ2-5	CASSASGRVETQYF	TGTGCCAGCAGTGCTAGCGGGAGGGTAGAGACCCAGTACTTC
-	-	TRBV5-1	TRBJ1-1	CASSLYNEAFF	TGCGCCAGCAGCTTGTATAATGAAGCTTTCTTT
many	TRBD2	TRBV24-1	TRBJ2-1	CATTTSGRNDEQFF	TGTGCCACCACCACTAGCGGGAGGAACGATGAGCAGTTCTTC
many	TRBD2	TRBV30	TRBJ2-2	CAWGGGLNTGELFF	TGTGCCTGGGGGGGGGGACTTAACACCGGGGAGCTGTTTTTT
-	-	TRBV5-4	TRBJ1-1	CASSLRLQGPMNTEAFF	TGTGCCAGCAGCTTGAGGTTGCAGGGACCCATGAACACTGAAGCTTTCTTT
few	TRBD1	TRBV20-1	TRBJ1-1	CSAKSPGQGETEAFF	TGCAGTGCTAAATCACCGGGACAGGGAGAAACTGAAGCTTTCTTT
-	-	TRBV5-1	TRBJ2-5	CASSLGDFPEVETQYF	TGCGCCAGCAGCTTGGGCGACTTTCCCGAAGTTGAGACCCAGTACTTC
-	-	TRBV9	TRBJ1-4	CASSGLDLEKLFF	TGTGCCAGCAGCGGACTGGATTTGGAAAAACTGTTTTTT
-	TRBD2	TRBV6-1	TRBJ2-1	CASSGGGFSYNEQFF	TGTGCCAGCAGTGGGGGGGGATTCTCCTACAATGAGCAGTTCTTC
few	TRBD2	TRBV2	TRBJ2-2	CASSDDSGRVGTGELFF	TGTGCCAGCAGTGATGATAGCGGGAGGGTGGGCACCGGGGAGCTGTTTTTT
-	TRBD2	TRBV7-9	TRBJ2-1	CASSPPMTSGRPYNEQFF	TGTGCCAGCAGCCCTCCCATGACTAGCGGGAGACCCTACAATGAGCAGTTCTTC
many	-	TRBV6-1	TRBJ1-5	CASSEQLSNQPQHF	TGTGCCAGCAGTGAGCAGTTGAGTAATCAGCCCCAGCATTTT
-	-	TRBV19	TRBJ2-7	CASGISYEQYF	TGTGCCAGTGGCATCTCCTACGAGCAGTACTTC
many	TRBD2	TRBV11-3	TRBJ2-5	CASSGTSEPQETQYF	TGTGCCAGCTCCGGGACTAGCGAGCCCCAAGAGACCCAGTACTTC
many	-	TRBV11-2	TRBJ2-3	CASSLAKVGISDTQYF	TGTGCCAGCAGCTTAGCTAAAGTCGGGATTTCAGATACGCAGTATTTT
-	-	TRBV24-1	TRBJ2-1	CATSGPYRDTVGEQFF	TGTGCCACCAGTGGCCCCTACCGGGACACCGTAGGAGAGCAGTTCTTC
-	TRBD2	TRBV30	TRBJ2-2	CAWGLVNTGELFF	TGTGCCTGGGGACTAGTGAACACCGGGGAGCTGTTTTTT
many	TRBD1	TRBV20-1	TRBJ1-4	CSAGPGQGLRGLFF	TGCAGTGCAGGACCGGGACAGGGTCTACGCGGACTGTTTTTT
-	TRBD1	TRBV28	TRBJ1-1	CASNPRGTVNTEAFF	TGTGCCAGCAACCCCAGGGGGACAGTGAACACTGAAGCTTTCTTT
many	TRBD2	TRBV7-3	TRBJ2-1	CASSLTSGRMYNEQFF	TGTGCCAGCAGCTTGACTAGCGGGAGGATGTACAATGAGCAGTTCTTC
few	-	TRBV6-1	TRBJ2-2	CASSSPVTTGELFF	TGTGCCAGCAGTTCCCCGGTTACCACCGGGGAGCTGTTTTTT
many	-	TRBV6-1	TRBJ2-3	CASSGRATTSTDTQYF	TGTGCCAGCAGTGGCCGGGCGACAACCAGCACAGATACGCAGTATTTT
many	TRBD1	TRBV29-1	TRBJ2-5	CSVPPGQGAPETQYF	TGCAGCGTACCGCCGGGACAGGGGGCGCCGGAGACCCAGTACTTC